These 11 T cell receptor beta chains share one sample of origin, sequenced in a study of response to subunit inactivated influenza vaccine. A single record per CDR3 protein comes from TCRdb applying MiXCR to the RT-PCR reads. This table has around 470,000 distinct CDR3 sequences, roughly 7.9% appearing once. The starting material was PBMCs from blood, obtained less than 30 months after vaccination. All receptors come from a man aged 50 to 75 who received an inactivated influenza vaccine.

This clonotype was counted only a few times. The DNA for the CDR3 is TGTGCCAGCAGCTTAGAACTTGGACAGGAGACCATCTCTGGAAACACCATATATTTT. Protein sequence: CASSLELGQETISGNTIYF. The chain is built from TRBV11-2 and TRBJ1-3; 7 nucleotides match TRBD1. This CDR3 is built from 19 residues. The germline gives CDR1 SGHAT, CDR2 FQNNGV. The V gene end was trimmed by 0 bases and the J gene end by 0 bases; junction bases not matched to a gene: 11. Full variable domain (remainder filled in from reference TRBV11-2 and TRBJ1-3): EAGVAQSPRYKIIEKRQSVAFWCNPISGHATLYWYQQILGQGPKLLIQFQNNGVVDDSQLPKDRFSAERLKGVDSTLKIQPAKLEDSAVYLCASSLELGQETISGNTIYFGEGSWLTVV.

The chain uses TRBV12-3 or TRBV12-4 and TRBJ2-1, with 13 bases matching TRBD2. The junction had 5 bases not matched to a gene; V was cut back by 7 bases and J by 8 bases. The CDR3 is 14 residues long. CDR3 DNA: TGTGCCAGCACTACTAGCGGGAGGGGGTATGAGCAGTTCTTC. Its translation: CASTTSGRGYEQFF.

This clonotype was observed at least ten times. J is TRBJ2-5 and V is TRBV7-2; TRBD1 matches at 8 bases. This CDR3 comprises 16 residues. V was clipped by 1 base and J by 2 bases; unmatched bases: 6. CDR1 is SGHTA, CDR2 FQGNSA, per germline. The CDR3 DNA sequence: TGTGCCAGCAGCTTAGTCGGTGGGGACAGGCAAGAGACCCAGTACTTC. Protein: CASSLVGGDRQETQYF.

This clonotype has a count of ten or more. The rearrangement joins TRBV12-3 or TRBV12-4 to TRBJ2-2, with 9 positions matching TRBD2. The CDR3 sequence is 17 residues long. Trimming at V came to 2 bases and at J to 0 bases, leaving 4 bases not matched to a gene. This CDR3 reads CASSLFAGGANTGELFF. CDR3 bases: TGTGCCAGCAGTTTATTTGCGGGGGGGGCGAACACCGGGGAGCTGTTTTTT.

This clonotype has only a few counts. V is TRBV7-2 and J is TRBJ1-1, with D uncertain. V was pared by 1 base and J by 0 bases, with 9 bases between. The germline V gene encodes CDR1 SGHTA and CDR2 FQGNSA. This CDR3 comprises 15 residues. CDR3 sequence (DNA): TGTGCCAGCAGCTTAGGTACAGTTATGAACACTGAAGCTTTCTTT. Translation gives CASSLGTVMNTEAFF.

The chain combines TRBV30 with TRBJ1-5; D is unclear. V dropped 0 bases and J dropped 0 bases, with 3 bases sitting between them. CDR1 GTSNPN and CDR2 SVGIG come from the germline V gene (reference sequence). This CDR3 region has 13 residues. The CDR3 reads CAWSVDSNQPQHF. The CDR3 bases are TGTGCCTGGAGTGTAGATAGCAATCAGCCCCAGCATTTT.

The table lists this clonotype with a few counts. This chain links TRBV7-2 with TRBJ2-2; the D gene is possibly TRBD1 (6 bases). CDR1 and CDR2 (germline): SGHTA, FQGNSA. The length of the CDR3 is 15 residues. V lost 2 bases and J lost 4, with 11 bases in between. The CDR3 here is CASSLTQGPTGELFF. The CDR3, as DNA: TGTGCCAGCAGCTTAACACAGGGACCCACCGGGGAGCTGTTTTTT.

This clonotype was counted ten times or more. The chain is built from TRBV20-1 and TRBJ2-7; 14 bases align to TRBD2. Germline V lookup: CDR1 DFQATT, CDR2 SNEGSKA (reference sequence). CDR3 length equals 19 residues. Unmatched junction bases numbered 11, after V lost 0 bases and J lost 1 base. CDR3 in DNA: TGCAGTGCTAGAGATCAAGGACTAGCGGGAGGTAAATTTTCCTACGAGCAGTACTTC. This encodes CSARDQGLAGGKFSYEQYF.

This clonotype turned up a few times. The chain recombines TRBV12-3 or TRBV12-4 with TRBJ2-3; D perhaps matches TRBD2 (6 bases). The CDR3 sequence is 16 residues long. Trimming pared 3 bases from V and 3 bases from J, leaving 16 bases between. Here the CDR3 reads CASSLFSGGETDTQYF. Here the CDR3 DNA reads TGTGCCAGCAGTTTGTTTAGCGGCGGGGAGACAGATACGCAGTATTTT.

This sequence joins TRBV10-3 and TRBJ1-3, with D hard to call. Trimming stripped 3 bases from V and 0 bases from J, with 9 bases between. In germline, CDR1 is ENHRY, CDR2 SYGVKD. This CDR3 spans 15 amino acids. The CDR3 region is CAISDGQISGNTIYF. The CDR3 nucleotides are TGTGCCATCAGTGATGGGCAGATCTCTGGAAACACCATATATTTT.

This clonotype was seen a few times. The rearrangement joins TRBV3-1 to TRBJ2-1, with D possibly being TRBD1 (6 bases). The CDR3 has 17 amino acids. Germline assignment: CDR1 LGHDT and CDR2 YNNKEL (reference sequence). V lost 1 base and J lost 5, with 18 bases in between. CDR3 nucleotide sequence: TGTGCCAGCAGCCAAGCGGCCGGGACAAGGGGAAACAATGAGCAGTTCTTC. This gives the protein CASSQAAGTRGNNEQFF.